These 29 T cell receptor beta chains originate from one sample sequenced in a study of regulatory T cells in long-lasting Graves disease. The time point: persistent/refractory GD, antithyroid drugs over 5 years with positive TRAb. From PBMCs, RNA was extracted and then used to make the TCR library. Relying on iRepertoire HTBI primers and Arm-PCR of CDR3 regions, the team built TCR beta libraries. TCRdb analysed the multiplex PCR reads with MiXCR anew, one entry per CDR3 protein. In the table there are some 370,000 distinct CDR3 sequences, more than 20% of which are singletons. The material sequenced was peripheral blood mononuclear cells (PBMCs), taken when the disease was refractory, from a patient treated with antithyroid drugs. The receptor source for this set is a woman in her thirties or forties with Graves disease.

This clonotype was seen ten or more times. The chain carries TRBV11-3 and TRBJ2-4, with D unclear. This CDR3 spans 12 amino acids. Germline V lookup: CDR1 SGHNT, CDR2 YENEEA. Between the trimmed V and J ends, which lost 9 bases and 6 bases, there was a span of 12 bases. CDR3 nucleotides: TGTGCCAGGCTCGGACGGAGAAACATTCAGTACTTC. This gives the protein CARLGRRNIQYF. Full variable domain (remainder filled in from reference TRBV11-3 and TRBJ2-4): EAGVVQSPRYKIIEKKQPVAFWCNPISGHNTLYWYLQNLGQGPELLIRYENEEAVDDSQLPKDRFSAERLKGVDSTLKIQPAELGDSAVYLCARLGRRNIQYFGAGTRLSVL.

This clonotype has ten or more counts. The V and J genes are TRBV28 and TRBJ2-1, with TRBD2 matching over 10 bases. The length of the CDR3 is 18 residues. The J segment lost 0 bases and the V segment lost 1 base, leaving 6 bases of the junction unmatched. The germline V gene encodes CDR1 MDHEN and CDR2 SYDVKM. The DNA of the CDR3 is TGTGCCAGCAGTTTATCGGTACTAGCGGGAATCTCCTACAATGAGCAGTTCTTC. Its protein is CASSLSVLAGISYNEQFF.

This chain links TRBV5-1 with TRBJ1-1; TRBD1 might be the D (5 bases). Trimming left V 4 bases short and J 1 base short, with 11 bases between. Germline V gene lookup returns CDR1 SGHRS and CDR2 YFSETQ. The CDR3 consists of 14 residues. The CDR3 loop is CASSRREENTEAFF. The CDR3 DNA reads as TGCGCCAGCAGCCGCAGGGAGGAGAACACTGAAGCTTTCTTT.

This clonotype was detected ten times or more. The chain recombines TRBV30 with TRBJ2-2; no clear D gene. V was shortened by 3 bases and J by 5 bases, with 7 bases between the two germline ends. The V gene's germline CDR1 is GTSNPN and CDR2 SVGIG (reference sequence). This CDR3 comprises 12 residues. The CDR3 DNA is TGTGCCTGGAGGTGGTGGACCGGGGAGCTGTTTTTT. Its translation: CAWRWWTGELFF.

The chain combines TRBV28 with TRBJ1-1, with D possibly matching TRBD1 (5 bases). Germline loops: CDR1 MDHEN, CDR2 SYDVKM. V was trimmed by 6 bases and J by 5 bases, leaving 25 bases between them. CDR3 length: 17 amino acids. CDR3 protein: CASRDRRSLGVETEAFF. The CDR3 region has the DNA TGTGCCAGCAGAGACCGGCGGTCGTTGGGGGTAGAGACTGAAGCTTTCTTT. The whole variable domain, filled in from reference TRBV28 and TRBJ1-1, reads DVKVTQSSRYLVKRTGEKVFLECVQDMDHENMFWYRQDPGLGLRLIYFSYDVKMKEKGDIPEGYSVSREKKERFSLILESASTNQTSMYLCASRDRRSLGVETEAFFGQGTRLTVV.

This clonotype has more than one count but fewer than ten. The chain recombines TRBV20-1 with TRBJ2-7, with a weak D call TRBD2 (6 bases). Trimming stripped 3 bases from V and 0 bases from J, with 12 bases between. The germline V gene encodes CDR1 DFQATT and CDR2 SNEGSKA (reference sequence). This CDR3 contains 14 residues. Written as DNA, the CDR3 is TGCAGTGCTAGGTCAGGCGGGAACTCCTACGAGCAGTACTTC. Residues: CSARSGGNSYEQYF.

This clonotype has more than one count but fewer than ten. This chain joins TRBV6-5 and TRBJ2-2; D perhaps matches TRBD1 (7 bases). Germline loops: CDR1 MNHEY, CDR2 SVGAGI. The CDR3 is made up of 17 amino acids. V was trimmed by 4 bases and J by 3 bases, leaving 18 bases between them. CDR3 amino acids: CASSFSPEGADTGELFF. For the CDR3, the DNA is TGTGCCAGCAGTTTCTCTCCGGAGGGGGCGGACACCGGGGAGCTGTTTTTT.

This clonotype showed up many times. The J gene is TRBJ2-7, the V gene TRBV28, with 8 bases matching TRBD1. CDR3 length: 15 residues. J lost 2 bases, V lost 5 bases, and 8 bases had no gene match. Germline CDR1 and CDR2: MDHEN and SYDVKM. The CDR3 loop reads CASSPGTGGPYEQYF. The DNA of the CDR3 is TGTGCCAGCAGTCCCGGGACAGGAGGCCCCTACGAGCAGTACTTC.

This clonotype showed up many times. The chain carries TRBV5-4 and TRBJ1-6; D is undetermined. Trimming removed 3 bases from V and 10 bases from J, with 11 bases in between. Per germline, CDR1 SGHNT and CDR2 YYREEE (reference sequence). This CDR3 has 13 amino acids. CDR3 in amino acids: CASSSQTDSPLHF. Written as DNA, the CDR3 is TGTGCCAGCAGCTCCCAAACAGACTCACCCCTCCACTTT.

The rearrangement uses TRBV20-1 and TRBJ2-4; 11 bases align to TRBD2. Germline V gene lookup returns CDR1 DFQATT and CDR2 SNEGSKA (reference sequence). Trimming at V came to 0 bases and at J to 2 bases, leaving 12 bases not matched to a gene. The CDR3 has 19 amino acids. This CDR3 reads CSARDGASGRLVTKNIQYF. The CDR3 DNA sequence: TGCAGTGCTAGAGATGGGGCTAGCGGGAGGCTGGTGACCAAAAACATTCAGTACTTC.

Points on this clonotype: At one end, the junction sequence differs from germline, possibly due to a read error. The chain uses TRBV10-3 and TRBJ1-5; D not certain. The length of the CDR3 is 15 residues. Germline V gene lookup returns CDR1 ENHRY and CDR2 SYGVKD. CDR3 DNA sequence: TGTGCCGTCAGTTCTTTGCCGGGTGTCAATCAGCCCCAGCATTTT. This sequence encodes CAVSSLPGVNQPQHF.

In regard to this clonotype: Relative to the germline gene, one junction end is altered; a read error may explain this. J is TRBJ1-4 and V is TRBV6-6; D remains unclear. The CDR3 is 13 residues long. The germline V gene has CDR1 MNHNY and CDR2 SVGAGI (reference sequence). In nucleotides, the CDR3 is TGTGCCAGAAGTTACTCGCTGGGTGAAAAACTGTTTTTT. It yields the protein CARSYSLGEKLFF.

Remarks on this clonotype: A read error may be the cause here, since a much bigger clone is one base away. The chain employs TRBV12-3 or TRBV12-4 and TRBJ1-5; D remains ambiguous. The CDR3 sequence is 15 residues long. The V end lost 3 bases, the J end lost 2 bases, and 11 bases lay between the germline ends. In nucleotides, the CDR3 is TGTGCCAGCAGTTTTATTCTATTTGGCAATCAGCCCCAGCATTTT. Translated: CASSFILFGNQPQHF.

This clonotype was recorded many times. The chain combines TRBV28 with TRBJ2-4, with 10 bases identical to TRBD2. This CDR3 has 18 residues. Germline CDR1 MDHEN, CDR2 SYDVKM. V was clipped by 1 base and J by 0 bases; unmatched bases: 6. The CDR3 nucleotides read TGTGCCAGCAGTTTATCTCCTGGACTAGCGGAAGCCAAAAACATTCAGTACTTC. This codes for CASSLSPGLAEAKNIQYF.

This chain connects TRBV6-1 to TRBJ2-2; maybe TRBD2 (7 bases). The CDR3 covers 15 residues. From germline, CDR1 is MNHNS and CDR2 SASEGT. V lost 6 bases, J lost 3 bases, and 14 bases lay in between. The CDR3 is CASRRGTTHTGELFF. As DNA, the CDR3 is TGTGCCAGCAGGCGGGGGACAACCCACACCGGGGAGCTGTTTTTT.

The table lists this clonotype with a few counts. This chain links TRBV19 with TRBJ2-2; 11 bases fit TRBD1. The V gene's germline CDR1 is LNHDA and CDR2 SQIVND (reference sequence). CDR3 length equals 15 residues. V lost 6 bases to trimming and J lost 7 bases; unmatched junction nucleotides: 7. The CDR3 region is CASSADRGLRGELFF. CDR3 coding DNA: TGTGCCAGTAGCGCGGACAGGGGGCTACGCGGGGAGCTGTTTTTT. Using reference TRBV19 and TRBJ2-2 for the parts outside the CDR3, the full variable domain is DGGITQSPKYLFRKEGQNVTLSCEQNLNHDAMYWYRQDPGQGLRLIYYSQIVNDFQKGDIAEGYSVSREKKESFPLTVTSAQKNPTAFYLCASSADRGLRGELFFGEGSRLTVL.

V gene TRBV27 combines with J gene TRBJ1-2; no reliable D call. The V gene's germline CDR1 is MNHEY and CDR2 SMNVEV (reference sequence). Trimming shortened V by 3 bases and J by 3 bases, and 5 bases separated the two germline ends. The CDR3 is made up of 12 amino acids. The CDR3 loop is CASSFQYYGYTF. The CDR3 coding sequence is TGTGCCAGCAGTTTCCAGTACTATGGCTACACCTTC.

This clonotype was found a few times. The gene calls are TRBV28 and TRBJ2-1, with 13 bases matching TRBD2. V trimming: 6 bases; J trimming: 6 bases; junction bases outside the gene matches: 11. The CDR3 length is 17 residues. CDR1 and CDR2 from the germline V gene are MDHEN and SYDVKM. CDR3: CASSPSTSGRASNEQFF. In nucleotides, the CDR3 is TGTGCCAGCAGCCCCAGTACTAGCGGGAGGGCCTCCAATGAGCAGTTCTTC. The full variable domain, its missing parts supplied by reference TRBV28 and TRBJ2-1, is DVKVTQSSRYLVKRTGEKVFLECVQDMDHENMFWYRQDPGLGLRLIYFSYDVKMKEKGDIPEGYSVSREKKERFSLILESASTNQTSMYLCASSPSTSGRASNEQFFGPGTRLTVL.

This clonotype was seen a few times. The chain recombines TRBV7-8 with TRBJ2-5; D unresolved. V lost 3 bases and J 2 bases, leaving 13 bases between the germline ends. The germline V gene has CDR1 SGHVS and CDR2 FQNEAQ. The CDR3 contains 15 residues. In DNA form, the CDR3 reads TGTGCCAGCAGCTTTAAACGAGCCCTGCAAGAGACCCAGTACTTC. This codes for CASSFKRALQETQYF.

A few counts support this clonotype. The CDR3 coding sequence is TGTGCCAGCAGCTTATCAAACTCGGGACAAGCCTACGAGGGGCAGTACTTC. Translated: CASSLSNSGQAYEGQYF. The chain has TRBV7-8 and TRBJ2-7; maybe TRBD1 (6 bases). Germline CDR1 SGHVS, CDR2 FQNEAQ. This CDR3 is built from 17 residues. With 2 bases removed from V and 9 bases from J, the gap between germline ends came to 26 bases.

There are a few counts of this clonotype. The rearrangement links TRBV12-3 or TRBV12-4 to TRBJ2-5, with 8 bases fitting TRBD2. This CDR3 is 15 amino acids long. Unmatched junction bases numbered 5, after V lost 1 base and J lost 4 bases. The CDR3 DNA is TGTGCCAGCAGTTTAGTCGGGAGGGCCGGAGAGACCCAGTACTTC. Translated, it gives CASSLVGRAGETQYF.

This clonotype was seen many times. The CDR3: CASSFGTLRNIQYF. The CDR3 bases are TGTGCCAGCAGCTTCGGGACATTGCGAAACATTCAGTACTTC. The chain couples TRBV11-2 to TRBJ2-4; possible D gene TRBD1, 6 bases. V was pared by 3 bases and J by 6 bases, with 12 bases between. The germline V gene has CDR1 SGHAT and CDR2 FQNNGV. This CDR3 has 14 residues.

J is TRBJ1-1 and V is TRBV4-2; D is unresolved. The V gene lost 4 bases and the J gene lost 5 bases, with 17 bases spanning the gap. Germline V gives CDR1 LGHNA, CDR2 YNFKEQ. The CDR3 runs 15 residues. CDR3 in amino acids: CASSPPRVEVTEAFF. The CDR3 DNA reads as TGTGCCAGCAGCCCGCCAAGGGTAGAGGTGACTGAAGCTTTCTTT.

This clonotype was detected many times. The rearrangement uses TRBV2 and TRBJ2-5, with TRBD2 identical over 8 bases. The CDR3 runs 14 residues. Germline loops: CDR1 SNHLY, CDR2 FYNNEI. V dropped 6 bases and J dropped 3; count of bases not matched to a gene: 6. CDR3 loop: CASSRSGLEETQYF. For the CDR3, the DNA is TGTGCCAGCAGCCGCTCGGGACTAGAAGAGACCCAGTACTTC.

This clonotype was counted between two and nine times. This chain joins TRBV7-9 and TRBJ2-7; 8 nucleotides agree with TRBD2. Germline V gives CDR1 SEHNR, CDR2 FQNEAQ (reference sequence). The CDR3 is 18 residues long. V gave up 5 bases and J gave up 3 bases; unmatched junction bases: 18. The CDR3 nucleotides read TGTGCCAGCAGCCCTTTATCCCCCGTAGCGGGAAGCTTCTACGAGCAGTACTTC. Protein product: CASSPLSPVAGSFYEQYF.

The rearrangement joins TRBV19 to TRBJ1-4; the D gene is possibly TRBD1 (5 bases). Germline V gives CDR1 LNHDA, CDR2 SQIVND (reference sequence). CDR3 size: 19 residues. V gave up 5 bases and J gave up 0 bases, with 22 bases separating them. In DNA, the CDR3 is TGTGCCAGTAGTCCCATCCACCGACAGATGACAGCAACTAATGAAAAACTGTTTTTT. Amino acids: CASSPIHRQMTATNEKLFF.

The chain couples TRBV30 to TRBJ2-7; 7 bases line up with TRBD1. The germline V gene encodes CDR1 GTSNPN and CDR2 SVGIG (reference sequence). This CDR3 has 13 residues. Trimming removed 2 bases from V and 0 bases from J; junction bases left unmatched: 1. The CDR3 reads CAWSTGVSYEQYF. The CDR3 coding sequence is TGTGCCTGGAGTACAGGGGTCTCCTACGAGCAGTACTTC.

This clonotype was detected many times. The chain combines TRBV12-3 or TRBV12-4 with TRBJ2-7; tentatively, D is TRBD2 (6 bases). V was trimmed by 0 bases and J by 6 bases, leaving 15 bases between them. There are 15 residues in the CDR3. The CDR3 DNA is TGTGCCAGCAGTTTAGCGCGGGGCAAGGTGGGCGAGCAGTACTTC. It codes for CASSLARGKVGEQYF.

This clonotype has at least ten counts. The chain employs TRBV28 and TRBJ1-5; D remains ambiguous. Trimming took off 5 bases at V and 5 bases at J, with 13 bases between the two ends. The CDR3 runs 14 residues. Germline V gene data show CDR1 as MDHEN and CDR2 as SYDVKM. DNA of the CDR3: TGTGCCAGCAGTCTGGGGTCGTGGGATCAGCCCCAGCATTTT. It encodes CASSLGSWDQPQHF. The whole variable domain, remainder taken from reference TRBV28 and TRBJ1-5, is DVKVTQSSRYLVKRTGEKVFLECVQDMDHENMFWYRQDPGLGLRLIYFSYDVKMKEKGDIPEGYSVSREKKERFSLILESASTNQTSMYLCASSLGSWDQPQHFGDGTRLSIL.